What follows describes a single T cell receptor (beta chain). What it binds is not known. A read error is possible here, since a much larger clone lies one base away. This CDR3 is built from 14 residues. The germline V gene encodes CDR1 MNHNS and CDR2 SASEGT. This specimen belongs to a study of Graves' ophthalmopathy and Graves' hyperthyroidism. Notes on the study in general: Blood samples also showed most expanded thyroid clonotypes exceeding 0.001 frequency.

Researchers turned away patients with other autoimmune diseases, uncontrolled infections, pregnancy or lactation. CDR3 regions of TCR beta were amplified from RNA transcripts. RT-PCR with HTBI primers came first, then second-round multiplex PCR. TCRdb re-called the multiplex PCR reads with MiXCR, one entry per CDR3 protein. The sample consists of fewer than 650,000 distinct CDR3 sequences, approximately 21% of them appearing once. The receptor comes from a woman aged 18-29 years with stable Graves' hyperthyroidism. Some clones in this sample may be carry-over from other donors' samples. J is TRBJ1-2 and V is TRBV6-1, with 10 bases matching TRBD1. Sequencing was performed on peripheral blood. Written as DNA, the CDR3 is TGTGTCAGCAGTGCCGGGACAGGGGCCTATGGCTACACCTTC. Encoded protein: CVSSAGTGAYGYTF.